This T cell receptor beta chain was sequenced for a study of blood T cell repertoires in COVID-19. Across the study: Whether acute or convalescent, the COVID-19 samples came from the United States, Italy and Spain. T cells, B-cell-depleted T cells, or PBMCs provided the cDNA or gDNA that served as material.

This CDR3 is 15 amino acids long. The germline V gene has CDR1 LGHNA and CDR2 YSLEER. With 0 bases removed from V and 10 bases from J, the gap between germline ends came to 16 bases. Original processing methods: Amplification from reference gene primers served as the basis for estimated nucleated cell counts. Assay used: immunoSEQ multiplex PCR; TCRdb lists only in-frame clones, some missing. The V and J calls and clone size come from that table; D and trimming were worked out from the DNA. Of under 100,000 clones in the sample, 85% to 90% are singletons; the top ten hold roughly 4.4%. Sequences were obtained from peripheral blood. This clonotype was sampled from a man aged 50-60 years with active COVID-19. V is TRBV4-3 and J is TRBJ2-1, with D possibly being TRBD1 (6 bases). For the CDR3, the DNA is TGCGCCAGCAGCCAAGATTCGACAGGCAACGGGGAGCAGTTCTTC. Protein product: CASSQDSTGNGEQFF.